The 8 T cell receptor beta chains below all came from one sample that was sequenced in a study of blood T cell repertoires in COVID-19. Only in-frame clones appear in the TCRdb table, and some are missing; sequencing was by immunoSEQ multiplex PCR. The sample yields approximately 170,000 clones, over 80% seen once. What was sequenced was peripheral blood. The receptors were gathered from a man between 65 and 79 years old who had recovered from COVID-19.

This chain connects TRBV6-5 to TRBJ2-1; D gene ambiguous. Germline CDR1 and CDR2: MNHEY and SVGAGI. The CDR3 is 11 amino acids. V was cut by 6 bases and J by 6 bases, with 6 bases left in between. CDR3: CASRLTNEQFF. The CDR3 bases are TGTGCCAGCAGACTCACCAATGAGCAGTTCTTC.

The chain links TRBV28 to TRBJ2-7; D is perhaps TRBD2 (6 bases). The CDR3 loop spans 14 amino acids. CDR1 and CDR2 (germline): MDHEN, SYDVKM. V dropped 6 bases and J dropped 6 bases, with 18 bases sitting between them. CDR3 sequence (DNA): TGTGCCAGCAGCCGGGCTGGAGGAGGGCTCGAGCAGTACTTC. This codes for CASSRAGGGLEQYF.

CDR3 nucleotides: TGTGCCAGCAGATCTACCTTTTGGATGGGGCACTTGTACGAGCAGTACTTC. It yields the protein CASRSTFWMGHLYEQYF. The chain joins TRBV27 to TRBJ2-7; D is perhaps TRBD1 (5 bases). The CDR3 spans 17 residues. In germline, CDR1 is MNHEY, CDR2 SMNVEV (reference sequence). V shed 6 bases and J shed 4 bases, with 25 bases lying between them.

The chain has TRBV9 and TRBJ2-5; 8 nucleotides agree with TRBD2. Trimming at V came to 4 bases and at J to 2 bases, leaving 1 base not matched to a gene. The germline V gene encodes CDR1 SGDLS and CDR2 YYNGEE. The CDR3 extends over 13 amino acids. The CDR3 bases are TGTGCCAGCAGCTCGGGAGGGCAAGAGACCCAGTACTTC. Its translation is CASSSGGQETQYF.

V is TRBV4-3 and J is TRBJ2-7, with 7 bases matching TRBD1. J was trimmed by 3 bases and V by 1 base; bases with no gene match: 3. Germline V CDR1 and CDR2: LGHNA, YSLEER. The CDR3 is 14 residues long. CDR3 loop: CASSQVQGIYEQYF. The CDR3 DNA reads TGCGCCAGCAGCCAAGTACAGGGGATCTACGAGCAGTACTTC.

This sequence joins TRBV7-2 and TRBJ1-3; possibly TRBD1 for D (5 bases). The CDR3 covers 14 residues. The germline gives CDR1 SGHTA, CDR2 FQGNSA. V gave up 5 bases and J gave up 6 bases, with 14 bases separating them. The CDR3 bases are TGTGCCAGCAGCCCTACAGGAGTCGCAAACACCATATATTTT. This gives the protein CASSPTGVANTIYF.

The rearrangement links TRBV25-1 to TRBJ1-2; 9 nucleotides align to TRBD1. The CDR3 has 12 residues. Germline V gives CDR1 MGHDK, CDR2 SYGVNS. Trimming at V came to 4 bases and at J to 9 bases, leaving 3 bases not matched to a gene. Here the CDR3 reads CASSGGQGRYTF. The CDR3 DNA sequence: TGTGCCAGCAGTGGAGGACAGGGGCGCTACACCTTC.

The chain joins TRBV15 to TRBJ1-5, with 10 bases identical to TRBD1. The CDR3 runs to 16 residues. Germline V gives CDR1 LNHNV, CDR2 YYDKDF (reference sequence). V trimming: 1 base; J trimming: 1 base; junction bases outside the gene matches: 1. CDR3 coding DNA: TGTGCCACCAGCAGAGGGACAGGGGGAAGCAATCAGCCCCAGCATTTT. It specifies CATSRGTGGSNQPQHF.